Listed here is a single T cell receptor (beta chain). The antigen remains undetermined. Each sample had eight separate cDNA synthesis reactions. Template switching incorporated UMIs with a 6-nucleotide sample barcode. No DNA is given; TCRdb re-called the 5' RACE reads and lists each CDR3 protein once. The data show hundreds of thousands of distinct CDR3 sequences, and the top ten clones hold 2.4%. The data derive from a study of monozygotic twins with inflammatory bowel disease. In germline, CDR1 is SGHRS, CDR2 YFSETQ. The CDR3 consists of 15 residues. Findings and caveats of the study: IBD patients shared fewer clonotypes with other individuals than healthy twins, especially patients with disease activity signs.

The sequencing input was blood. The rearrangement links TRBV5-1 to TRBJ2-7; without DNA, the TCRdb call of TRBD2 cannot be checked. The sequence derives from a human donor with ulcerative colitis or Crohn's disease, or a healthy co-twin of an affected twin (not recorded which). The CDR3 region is CASRPGLALSYEQYF.